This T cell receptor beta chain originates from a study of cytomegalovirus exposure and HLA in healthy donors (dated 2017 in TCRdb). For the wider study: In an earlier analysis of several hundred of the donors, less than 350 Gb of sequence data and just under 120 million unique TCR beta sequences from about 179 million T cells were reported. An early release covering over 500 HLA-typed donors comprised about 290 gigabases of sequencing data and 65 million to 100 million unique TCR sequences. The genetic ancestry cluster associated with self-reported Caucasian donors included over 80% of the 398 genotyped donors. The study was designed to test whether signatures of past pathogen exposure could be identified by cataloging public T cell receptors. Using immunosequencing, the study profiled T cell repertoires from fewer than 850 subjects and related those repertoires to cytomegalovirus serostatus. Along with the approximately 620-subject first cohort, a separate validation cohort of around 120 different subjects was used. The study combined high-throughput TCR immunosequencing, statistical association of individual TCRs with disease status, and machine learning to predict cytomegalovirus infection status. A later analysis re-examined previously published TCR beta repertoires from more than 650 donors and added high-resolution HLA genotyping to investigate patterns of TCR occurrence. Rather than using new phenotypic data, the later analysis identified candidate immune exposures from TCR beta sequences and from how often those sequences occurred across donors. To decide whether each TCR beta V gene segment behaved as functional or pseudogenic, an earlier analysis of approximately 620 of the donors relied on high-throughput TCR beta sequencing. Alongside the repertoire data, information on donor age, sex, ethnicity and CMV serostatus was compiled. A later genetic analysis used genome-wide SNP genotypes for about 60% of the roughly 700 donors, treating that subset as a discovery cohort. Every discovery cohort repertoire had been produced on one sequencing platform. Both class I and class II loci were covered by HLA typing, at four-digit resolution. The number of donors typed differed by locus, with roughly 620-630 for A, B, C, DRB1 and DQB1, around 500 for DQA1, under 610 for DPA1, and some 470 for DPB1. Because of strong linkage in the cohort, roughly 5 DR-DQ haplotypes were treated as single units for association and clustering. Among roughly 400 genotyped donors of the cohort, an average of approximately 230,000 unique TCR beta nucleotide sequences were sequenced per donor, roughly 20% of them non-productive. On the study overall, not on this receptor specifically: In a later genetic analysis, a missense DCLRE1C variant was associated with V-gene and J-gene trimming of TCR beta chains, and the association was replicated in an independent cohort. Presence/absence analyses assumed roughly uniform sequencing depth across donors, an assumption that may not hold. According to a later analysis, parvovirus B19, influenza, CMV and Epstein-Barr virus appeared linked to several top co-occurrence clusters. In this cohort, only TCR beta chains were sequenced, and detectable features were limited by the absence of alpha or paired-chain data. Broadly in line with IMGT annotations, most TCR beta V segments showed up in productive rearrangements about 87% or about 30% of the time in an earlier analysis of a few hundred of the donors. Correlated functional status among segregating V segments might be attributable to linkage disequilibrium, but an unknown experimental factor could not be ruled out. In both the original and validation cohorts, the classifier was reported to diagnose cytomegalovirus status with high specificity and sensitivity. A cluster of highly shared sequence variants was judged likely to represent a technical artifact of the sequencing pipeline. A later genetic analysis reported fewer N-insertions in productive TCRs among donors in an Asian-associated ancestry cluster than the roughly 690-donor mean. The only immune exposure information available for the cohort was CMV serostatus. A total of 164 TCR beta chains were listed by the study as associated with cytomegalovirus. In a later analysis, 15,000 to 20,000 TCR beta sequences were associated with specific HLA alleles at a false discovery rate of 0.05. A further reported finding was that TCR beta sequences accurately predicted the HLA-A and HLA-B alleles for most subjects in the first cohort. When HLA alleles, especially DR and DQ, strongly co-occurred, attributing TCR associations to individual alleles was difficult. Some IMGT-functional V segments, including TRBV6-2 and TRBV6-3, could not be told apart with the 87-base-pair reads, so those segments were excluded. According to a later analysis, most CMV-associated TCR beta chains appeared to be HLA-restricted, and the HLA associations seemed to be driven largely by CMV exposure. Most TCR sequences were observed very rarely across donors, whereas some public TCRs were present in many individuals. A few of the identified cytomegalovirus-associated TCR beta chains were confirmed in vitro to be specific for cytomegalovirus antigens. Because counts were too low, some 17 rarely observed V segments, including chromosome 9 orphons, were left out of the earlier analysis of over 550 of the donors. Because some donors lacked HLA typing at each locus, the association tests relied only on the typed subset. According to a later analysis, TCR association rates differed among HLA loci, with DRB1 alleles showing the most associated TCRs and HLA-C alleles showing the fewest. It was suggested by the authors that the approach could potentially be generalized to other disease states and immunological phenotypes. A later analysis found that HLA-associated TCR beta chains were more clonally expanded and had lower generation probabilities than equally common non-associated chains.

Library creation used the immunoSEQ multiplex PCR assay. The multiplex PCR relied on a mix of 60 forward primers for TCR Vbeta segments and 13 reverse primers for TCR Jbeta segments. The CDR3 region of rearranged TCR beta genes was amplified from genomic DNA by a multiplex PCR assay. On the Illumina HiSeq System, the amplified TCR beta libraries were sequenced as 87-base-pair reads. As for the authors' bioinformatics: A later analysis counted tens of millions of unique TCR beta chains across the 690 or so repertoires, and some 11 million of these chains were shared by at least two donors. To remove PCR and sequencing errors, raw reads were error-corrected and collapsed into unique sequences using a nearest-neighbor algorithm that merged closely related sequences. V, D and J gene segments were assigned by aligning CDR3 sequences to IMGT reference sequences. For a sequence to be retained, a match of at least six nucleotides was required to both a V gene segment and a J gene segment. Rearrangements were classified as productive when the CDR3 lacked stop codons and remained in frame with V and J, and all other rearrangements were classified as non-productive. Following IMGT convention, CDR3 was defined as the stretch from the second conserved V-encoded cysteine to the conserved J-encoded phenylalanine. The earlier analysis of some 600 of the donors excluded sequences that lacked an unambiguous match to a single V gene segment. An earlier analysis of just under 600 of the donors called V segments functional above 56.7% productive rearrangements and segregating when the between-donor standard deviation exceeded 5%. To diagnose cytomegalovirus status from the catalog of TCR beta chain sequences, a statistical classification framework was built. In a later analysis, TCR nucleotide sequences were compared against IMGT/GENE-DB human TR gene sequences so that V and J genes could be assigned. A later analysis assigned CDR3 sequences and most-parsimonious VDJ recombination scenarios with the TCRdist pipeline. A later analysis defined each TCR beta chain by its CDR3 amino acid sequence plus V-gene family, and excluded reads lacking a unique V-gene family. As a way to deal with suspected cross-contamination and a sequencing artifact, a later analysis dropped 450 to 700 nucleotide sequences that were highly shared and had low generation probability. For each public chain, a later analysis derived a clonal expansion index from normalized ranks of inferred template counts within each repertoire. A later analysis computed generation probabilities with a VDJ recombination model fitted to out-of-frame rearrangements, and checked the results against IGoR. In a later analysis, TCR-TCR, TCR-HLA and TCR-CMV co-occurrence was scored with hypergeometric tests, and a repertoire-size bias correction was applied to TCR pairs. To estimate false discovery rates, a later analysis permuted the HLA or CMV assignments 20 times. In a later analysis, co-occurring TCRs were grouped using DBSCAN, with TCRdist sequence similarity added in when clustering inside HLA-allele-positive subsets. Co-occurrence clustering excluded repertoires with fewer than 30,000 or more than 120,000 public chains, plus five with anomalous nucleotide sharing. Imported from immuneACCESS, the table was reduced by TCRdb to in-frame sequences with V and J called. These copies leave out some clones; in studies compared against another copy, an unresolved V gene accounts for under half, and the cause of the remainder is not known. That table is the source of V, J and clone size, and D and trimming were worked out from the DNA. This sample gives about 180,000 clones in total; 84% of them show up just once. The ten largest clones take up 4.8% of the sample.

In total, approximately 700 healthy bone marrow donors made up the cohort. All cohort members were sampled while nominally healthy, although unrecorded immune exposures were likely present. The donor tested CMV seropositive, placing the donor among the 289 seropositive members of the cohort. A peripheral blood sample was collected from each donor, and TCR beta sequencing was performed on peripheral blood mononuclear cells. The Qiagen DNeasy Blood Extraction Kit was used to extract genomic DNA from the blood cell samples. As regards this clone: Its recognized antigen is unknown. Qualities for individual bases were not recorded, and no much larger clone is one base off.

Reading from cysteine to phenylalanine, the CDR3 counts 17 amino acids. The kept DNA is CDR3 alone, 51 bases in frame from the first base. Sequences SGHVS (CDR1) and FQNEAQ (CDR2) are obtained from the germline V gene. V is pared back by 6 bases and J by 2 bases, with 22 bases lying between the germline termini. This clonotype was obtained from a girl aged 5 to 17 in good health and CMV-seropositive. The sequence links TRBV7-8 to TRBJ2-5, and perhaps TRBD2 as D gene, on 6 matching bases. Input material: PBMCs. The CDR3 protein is CASRGRRATSPQETQYF. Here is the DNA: TGTGCCAGCAGGGGGAGGCGGGCCACCTCCCCTCAAGAGACCCAGTACTTC.